This TCR beta chain was recovered during a study of blood T cell repertoires in COVID-19. Overall study context: COVID-19 samples, acute and convalescent, were from the United States, Italy and Spain. Nucleic acid was either cDNA or gDNA, and it came from T cells, B-cell-depleted T cells, or PBMCs.

Sequencing was performed with immunoSEQ multiplex PCR; in TCRdb, only in-frame clones are kept and a portion is missing. Seen here are around 450,000 clones, about 85% observed once, and the top ten hold over 1.5%. In assigning cohorts, the study relied on participant-reported clinical history. Trimming removed 2 bases at V and 5 bases at J, with 12 bases between. Germline loops: CDR1 SGHVS, CDR2 FQNEAQ. The CDR3 consists of 14 residues. Sequenced input: PBMCs or T cells enriched from blood (not recorded which). The genes are TRBV7-8 and TRBJ2-5; D perhaps matches TRBD1 (5 bases). The receptor comes from a woman aged 18 to 35 with acute COVID-19. The DNA for the CDR3 is TGTGCCAGCAGCTTAACAGGTGTTGGGGAGACCCAGTACTTC. Its protein product is CASSLTGVGETQYF. Filled out from reference TRBV7-8 and TRBJ2-5, the complete variable domain reads GAGVSQSPRYKVAKRGQDVALRCDPISGHVSLFWYQQALGQGPEFLTYFQNEAQLDKSGLPSDRFFAERPEGSVSTLKIQRTQQEDSAVYLCASSLTGVGETQYFGPGTRLLVL.